This TCR beta chain comes out of a study of T cell responses to AZD1222 COVID-19 vaccine. This table comes from immunoSEQ multiplex PCR, and its TCRdb copy is limited to in-frame clones, with some not included. The profile shows about 140,000 clones, more than 90% of them singletons. General study findings and limits: A rise in Spike-specific TCR breadth and depth followed two AZD1222 doses.

As for this clone: What it binds is unknown.

CDR1 is SGHDN, CDR2 FVKESK, per germline. The CDR3 spans 16 residues. V lost 4 bases and J 3 bases, leaving 17 bases between the germline ends. This clonotype was sampled from an adult in good health. The specimen was peripheral blood, collected on day 0 of AZD1222 vaccination. The chain uses TRBV14 and TRBJ2-3, with TRBD1 as a possible D gene (6 bases). Here the CDR3 reads CASSPPRGLGTDTQYF. The CDR3 bases are TGTGCCAGCAGCCCCCCCAGGGGTCTGGGGACAGATACGCAGTATTTT.